This T cell receptor beta chain was identified in a study of blood T cell repertoires in COVID-19. Study as a whole: The United States, Italy and Spain provided the acute and convalescent COVID-19 samples. The analysed material was cDNA or gDNA that came from T cells, B-cell-depleted T cells, or PBMCs.

Per germline, CDR1 MNHEY and CDR2 SVGAGI. The length of the CDR3 is 15 residues. The junction had 5 bases not matched to a gene; V was cut back by 6 bases and J by 2 bases. Per the study methods: Estimates of nucleated cell counts were drawn from the amplification of reference gene primers. Here immunoSEQ multiplex PCR was the method, and the copy in TCRdb shows in-frame clones only, minus some. The V and J calls and clone size were taken over from that table, and D and trimming were inferred from the DNA. The sample has roughly 320,000 clones, around 87% seen once. Sequencing used peripheral blood. This receptor was identified in an older man with acute or convalescent COVID-19. The chain is built from TRBV6-5 and TRBJ2-7; 12 nucleotides match TRBD1. Here the CDR3 DNA reads TGTGCCAGCAGGCGGGACAGGGGGCACACCTACGAGCAGTACTTC. This sequence encodes CASRRDRGHTYEQYF.